The 5 T cell receptor beta chains below were found in one sample sequenced in a study of blood T cell repertoires in COVID-19. Data came from immunoSEQ multiplex PCR; TCRdb stores just in-frame clones and leaves some out. The sample holds some 150,000 clones, 75% to 85% seen once. Sequencing was performed on peripheral blood. The source is a woman aged 55-75 years with COVID-19, enrolled during active disease.

The chain employs TRBV19 and TRBJ2-7; 7 bases are a match to TRBD2. The trim removed 3 bases at V and 6 bases at J, leaving 8 bases unmatched. The CDR3 has 14 amino acids. The germline CDR1 and CDR2 sequences are LNHDA and SQIVND (reference sequence). CDR3 in amino acids: CASSIEGVAGEQYF. The CDR3 DNA reads as TGTGCCAGTAGTATTGAAGGAGTAGCGGGCGAGCAGTACTTC.

The chain is built from TRBV27 and TRBJ2-1; D perhaps matches TRBD1 (6 bases). CDR1 MNHEY and CDR2 SMNVEV come from the germline V gene (reference sequence). This CDR3 spans 16 amino acids. Trimming cost V 6 bases and J 6 bases, with 21 bases left between them. The CDR3 spells CASRAAGARKGNEQFF. CDR3 DNA sequence: TGTGCCAGCAGGGCAGCAGGGGCGAGGAAAGGCAATGAGCAGTTCTTC.

V is TRBV5-1 and J is TRBJ2-7; 8 nucleotides match TRBD1. The CDR3 has 14 amino acids. Germline V gives CDR1 SGHRS, CDR2 YFSETQ. The J segment lost 1 base and the V segment lost 2 bases, leaving 2 bases of the junction unmatched. In DNA, the CDR3 is TGCGCCAGCAGCTTTACAGGGGGGTCCTACGAGCAGTACGTC. This encodes CASSFTGGSYEQYV.

V and J are TRBV6-5 and TRBJ1-1, with D perhaps TRBD1 (6 bases). The CDR3 loop spans 14 amino acids. Germline values: CDR1 MNHEY, CDR2 SVGAGI. With 5 bases removed from V and 4 bases from J, the gap between germline ends came to 14 bases. Here the CDR3 reads CASSTGQLVTEAFF. In nucleotides, the CDR3 is TGTGCCAGCAGTACCGGACAGCTGGTCACTGAAGCTTTCTTT.

The chain is built from TRBV5-1 and TRBJ2-2; D is uncertain. The V and J ends lost 0 bases and 3 bases respectively, with 9 bases between them. The CDR3 runs 15 residues. The germline CDR1 and CDR2 sequences are SGHRS and YFSETQ. The CDR3 sequence is CASSLGPSDTGELFF. The CDR3 DNA is TGCGCCAGCAGCTTGGGTCCCTCCGACACCGGGGAGCTGTTTTTT.